These 20 T cell receptor beta chains came from one sample sequenced in a study of T cell responses to AZD1222 COVID-19 vaccine (dated by TCRdb to about 2021). The sample's time point label is to be understood as: baseline before first vaccination. The library was obtained by the immunoSEQ multiplex PCR assay. TCRdb limited this immuneACCESS table to in-frame rearrangements with V and J called. A share of clones is missing; checked studies link under half to unresolved V genes, and the rest is unexplained. This sample comprises approximately 110,000 clones, around 92% of them detected only once. The ten top clones hold about 4.5% of the sample. Here the sequenced sample was peripheral blood, taken on day 0 of AZD1222 vaccination. The receptors originated from an adult in good health.

The J gene is TRBJ2-7, the V gene TRBV28; the D call may be TRBD1 or TRBD2 (5 bases each). Trimming removed 7 bases from V and 4 bases from J, with 11 bases in between. The CDR3 consists of 12 residues. Looked up from germline, CDR1 is MDHEN and CDR2 is SYDVKM. This chain's CDR3 is CASIRGEYEQYF. CDR3 coding DNA: TGTGCCAGCATACGAGGGGAGTACGAGCAGTACTTC.

The J gene is TRBJ1-5, the V gene TRBV18; D is possibly TRBD1 (5 bases). V was shortened by 2 bases and J by 5 bases, with 13 bases between the two germline ends. Germline CDR1 is KGHSH and CDR2 is LQKENI. The CDR3 spans 15 residues. The CDR3 region is CASSPGAGAHQPQHF. CDR3 sequence (DNA): TGTGCCAGCTCACCAGGGGCAGGAGCCCATCAGCCCCAGCATTTT.

This chain joins TRBV5-4 and TRBJ2-7; weak D call: TRBD2 (7 bases). The V gene lost 2 bases and the J gene lost 2 bases, with 14 bases spanning the gap. The germline gives CDR1 SGHNT, CDR2 YYREEE (reference sequence). The CDR3 contains 15 residues. DNA for the CDR3: TGTGCCAGCAGCTTCTCGCGGGGGCAGGCCTACGAGCAGTACTTC. Amino acids: CASSFSRGQAYEQYF.

The chain has TRBV7-2 and TRBJ2-6; possibly TRBD1 for D (7 bases). This CDR3 region has 18 residues. The V gene's germline CDR1 is SGHTA and CDR2 FQGNSA. Deletions cut 3 bases from V and 0 bases from J, with 15 bases between. CDR3 protein: CASSLRQGGHSGANVLTF. The DNA of the CDR3 is TGTGCCAGCAGCTTGCGGCAGGGGGGTCACTCTGGGGCCAACGTCCTGACTTTC.

The gene calls are TRBV28 and TRBJ1-5; no reliable D call. This CDR3 contains 15 residues. The V gene's germline CDR1 is MDHEN and CDR2 SYDVKM. V was pared by 6 bases and J by 7 bases, with 19 bases between. The CDR3 DNA sequence: TGTGCCAGCAGCTCGGCCGGGAGTATAGGACAGCCCCAGCATTTT. Translated: CASSSAGSIGQPQHF.

A single count supports this clone. V and J are TRBV19 and TRBJ1-2, with 12 bases fitting TRBD1. CDR1 LNHDA and CDR2 SQIVND come from the germline V gene (reference sequence). CDR3 length: 16 amino acids. V shed 4 bases, J shed 6 bases, and the junction held 9 bases outside the gene matches. The chain's CDR3 is CASSTFAGQGANGYTF. The CDR3 nucleotides read TGTGCCAGTAGTACTTTCGCGGGACAGGGGGCGAATGGCTACACCTTC.

This clone has only one observation. The CDR3: CASSLSGRKDTQYF. The CDR3 nucleotides read TGTGCCAGCAGCTTAAGCGGGAGAAAAGATACGCAGTATTTT. The genes are TRBV7-8 and TRBJ2-3; the match to TRBD2 covers 8 bases. The V segment lost 2 bases and the J segment 5 bases; nucleotides outside the gene matches: 3. This CDR3 has 14 amino acids. Germline assignment: CDR1 SGHVS and CDR2 FQNEAQ.

The V gene is TRBV5-4, the J gene TRBJ1-3; no clear D. V was shortened by 0 bases and J by 1 base, with 5 bases between the two germline ends. In germline, CDR1 is SGHNT, CDR2 YYREEE (reference sequence). The CDR3 sequence is 14 residues long. The CDR3, as DNA: TGTGCCAGCAGCTTGGTAGATTCTGGAAACACCATATATTTT. Protein: CASSLVDSGNTIYF. Full variable domain (rest looked up from reference TRBV5-4 and TRBJ1-3): ETGVTQSPTHLIKTRGQQVTLRCSSQSGHNTVSWYQQALGQGPQFIFQYYREEENGRGNFPPRFSGLQFPNYSSELNVNALELDDSALYLCASSLVDSGNTIYFGEGSWLTVV.

The gene calls are TRBV10-3 and TRBJ2-2; 8 positions agree with TRBD1. The CDR3 runs 15 residues. Germline V gene sequence: CDR1 ENHRY, CDR2 SYGVKD. V shed 8 bases, J shed 2 bases, and the junction held 7 bases outside the gene matches. The CDR3 region is CAIRPDRDNTGELFF. CDR3 bases: TGTGCCATCCGCCCGGACAGGGACAACACCGGGGAGCTGTTTTTT.

The rearrangement joins TRBV30 to TRBJ2-1; the D gene is possibly TRBD1 (6 bases). Trimming removed 0 bases from V and 5 bases from J, with 8 bases in between. This CDR3 has 13 residues. The V gene's germline CDR1 is GTSNPN and CDR2 SVGIG (reference sequence). CDR3 DNA sequence: TGTGCCTGGAGTGTTCAGGGGCACAATGAGCAGTTCTTC. Its protein product is CAWSVQGHNEQFF.

This clone was counted only a few times. V is TRBV12-3 or TRBV12-4 and J is TRBJ2-1, with a possible D match to TRBD2 (5 bases). This CDR3 comprises 12 residues. The V and J ends lost 5 bases and 9 bases respectively, with 11 bases between them. The CDR3 region is CASSLRRGEQFF. The CDR3 coding sequence is TGTGCCAGCAGTCTCCGTCGGGGTGAGCAGTTCTTC.

The chain is built from TRBV2 and TRBJ1-1; TRBD1 is a possible D gene (6 bases). This CDR3 has 16 amino acids. Germline lookup yields CDR1 SNHLY and CDR2 FYNNEI. The V end lost 7 bases, the J end lost 4 bases, and 22 bases lay between the germline ends. CDR3: CASILTVGGLSTEAFF. As DNA, the CDR3 is TGTGCCAGCATCTTAACCGTGGGGGGGCTGAGCACTGAAGCTTTCTTT.

The chain couples TRBV3-1 (or the pseudogene TRBV3-2) to TRBJ1-5, with D uncertain. Trimming took 1 base from V and 3 from J, leaving 7 bases between them. The CDR3 has 14 amino acids. Per the germline V gene, CDR1 is LGHDT and CDR2 is YNNKEL (reference sequence). CDR3 in DNA: TGTGCCAGCAGCCAAGGGTCCTACAATCAGCCCCAGCATTTT. Residues: CASSQGSYNQPQHF.

The chain joins TRBV7-9 to TRBJ2-5; no clear D. CDR3 length: 15 amino acids. Germline lookup yields CDR1 SEHNR and CDR2 FQNEAQ (reference sequence). V was pared by 4 bases and J by 5 bases, with 17 bases between. The CDR3 sequence is CASSSHGQLGETQYF. CDR3 sequence (DNA): TGTGCCAGCAGCTCCCATGGGCAGTTAGGGGAGACCCAGTACTTC.

The rearrangement joins TRBV27 to TRBJ1-1; possible D gene TRBD1, 6 bases. The germline CDR1 and CDR2 sequences are MNHEY and SMNVEV (reference sequence). V was cut by 0 bases and J by 0 bases, with 8 bases left in between. The CDR3 covers 15 residues. The CDR3 DNA reads as TGTGCCAGCAGTTTATCTGGACAGTTGAACACTGAAGCTTTCTTT. Translation gives CASSLSGQLNTEAFF.

This clone came up once. The rearrangement joins TRBV12-3 or TRBV12-4 to TRBJ2-5, with TRBD2 as a possible D gene (6 bases). CDR3 length equals 12 residues. V lost 6 bases to trimming and J lost 4 bases, with 9 bases between them. As DNA, the CDR3 is TGTGCCAGCAGGCGAGCGGGAGAGACCCAGTACTTC. This encodes CASRRAGETQYF.

V usage is TRBV5-1 and J usage is TRBJ2-5; TRBD2 might be the D (6 bases). The CDR3 spans 16 residues. Trimming cost V 7 bases and J 0 bases, with 19 bases left between them. Germline V gene lookup returns CDR1 SGHRS and CDR2 YFSETQ. In DNA, the CDR3 is TGCGCCAGCCATACCGGGGTTGGCGGGAACCAAGAGACCCAGTACTTC. Protein sequence: CASHTGVGGNQETQYF.

This chain links TRBV27 with TRBJ2-1; 13 bases align to TRBD2. V lost 6 bases to trimming and J lost 0 bases; unmatched junction nucleotides: 14. The CDR3 runs to 20 residues. CDR1 is MNHEY and CDR2 is SMNVEV in the germline V gene (reference sequence). CDR3 amino acids: CASSFRDRGTSGTSYNEQFF. The CDR3 DNA sequence: TGTGCCAGCAGCTTCCGGGACAGGGGGACTAGCGGGACCTCCTACAATGAGCAGTTCTTC.

The V and J genes are TRBV14 and TRBJ2-7, with unresolved D. The V gene lost 5 bases and the J gene lost 4 bases, with 6 bases spanning the gap. The CDR3 covers 11 residues. The germline V gene has CDR1 SGHDN and CDR2 FVKESK. This chain's CDR3 is CASSELYEQYF. In DNA form, the CDR3 reads TGTGCCAGCAGCGAATTATACGAGCAGTACTTC.

V and J are TRBV7-9 and TRBJ1-6, with D possibly TRBD1 on 6 matching bases. CDR3 length: 14 amino acids. V lost 5 bases and J lost 4, with 9 bases in between. Per germline, CDR1 SEHNR and CDR2 FQNEAQ (reference sequence). CDR3 nucleotides: TGTGCCAGCAGCGAGGACAGTTATAATTCACCCCTCCACTTT. The encoded protein is CASSEDSYNSPLHF.